Listed below are T cell receptor beta chains from one sample, sequenced in a study of molecular identifiers for immune sequencing clone quantification. TCRdb re-called the PCR reads through MiXCR, storing one row per CDR3 protein. The sample records around 89,000 distinct CDR3 sequences, 19% being singletons. Source material: naive CD8+ T cells from blood, with Jurkat cell RNA spiked in. The receptor source for this set is a human donor in good health. Some libraries in this study had Jurkat cell RNA spiked in. CDR3s include the opening cysteine and the closing phenylalanine or tryptophan. D genes are given only for firm matches. For some rows the clone size is stated as once, few or many, or as a class when expanded; others skip it.

V	D	J	size	CDR3	DNA
TRBV6-5	TRBD1	TRBJ2-7	many	CASSRQGVLSGEQYF	TGTGCCAGCAGCAGACAGGGAGTATTGTCGGGGGAGCAGTACTTC
TRBV13	TRBD1	TRBJ2-7	many	CASTQVGTGGINEQYF	TGTGCCAGCACCCAAGTAGGGACAGGGGGCATCAACGAGCAGTACTTC
TRBV30	-	TRBJ2-2	many	CAWRWGNTGELFF	TGTGCCTGGAGGTGGGGGAACACCGGGGAGCTGTTTTTT
TRBV27	TRBD1	TRBJ1-5	many	CASSKSGQGFWDNQPQHF	TGTGCCAGCAGTAAATCGGGACAGGGGTTTTGGGACAATCAGCCCCAGCATTTT
TRBV5-4	-	TRBJ2-2	many	CASSLDFGELFF	TGTGCCAGCAGCTTGGATTTCGGGGAGCTGTTTTTT
TRBV27	-	TRBJ2-2	few	CASSPGVSGNTGELFF	TGTGCCAGCAGCCCGGGGGTGAGCGGGAACACCGGGGAGCTGTTTTTT
TRBV6-1	TRBD2	TRBJ2-7	many	CASTGSGRSEQYF	TGTGCCAGCACGGGTAGCGGGAGATCCGAGCAGTACTTC
TRBV12-3/TRBV12-4	TRBD1	TRBJ1-2	many	CASSLIPRGGNDGYTF	TGTGCCAGCAGTTTAATTCCGCGAGGGGGCAACGATGGCTACACCTTC
TRBV12-3/TRBV12-4	-	TRBJ1-6	-	CASSFQYNSPLHF	TGTGCCAGCAGTTTTCAGTATAATTCACCCCTCCACTTT
TRBV27	TRBD1	TRBJ2-3	many	CASSPLGPTGGSTDTQYF	TGTGCCAGCAGTCCCCTGGGCCCCACAGGGGGGAGCACAGATACGCAGTATTTT
TRBV7-9	-	TRBJ2-1	few	CASSLGLSYSYNEQFF	TGTGCCAGCAGCTTAGGTCTTAGCTACTCCTACAATGAGCAGTTCTTC
TRBV4-1	-	TRBJ2-7	many	CASSPRVASTYEQYF	TGCGCCAGCAGCCCCCGAGTAGCGTCGACCTACGAGCAGTACTTC
TRBV10-3	TRBD1	TRBJ2-5	many	CAISEPTETGPQAQYF	TGTGCCATCAGTGAGCCTACTGAGACAGGGCCTCAGGCCCAGTACTTC
TRBV4-1	TRBD1	TRBJ1-4	many	CASSGGGQGNEKLFF	TGCGCCAGCAGCGGAGGGGGACAGGGGAATGAAAAACTGTTTTTT